The 9 T cell receptor beta chains below come from one sample, sequenced in a study of human T cells and chemical hapten exposure. Time point of the sample: patch test 2, 6 weeks after DPC sensitization. As to treatment: therapeutic diphenylcyclopropenone sensitization with weekly scalp DPC. TCRdb passed the RACE reads through MiXCR, listing each CDR3 protein once. The sample shows approximately 90,000 distinct CDR3 sequences, 11% of them seen only once. This specimen was whole blood, taken in connection with sensitization to the hapten diphenylcyclopropenone (DPC). Receptors originate from a man aged 35-49 years with alopecia areata. Some clones in this sample may be carry-over from other donors' samples.

This clonotype was detected only a few times. The chain employs TRBV7-2 and TRBJ2-1; D not certain. Trimming took 5 bases from V and 7 from J, leaving 9 bases between them. The germline V gene encodes CDR1 SGHTA and CDR2 FQGNSA. This CDR3 is built from 12 residues. The CDR3 DNA reads TGTGCCAGCAGCCCCAGCCGTAATGAGCAGTTCTTC. Protein sequence: CASSPSRNEQFF. Drawing the rest from reference TRBV7-2 and TRBJ2-1, the complete variable domain is GAGVSQSPSNKVTEKGKDVELRCDPISGHTALYWYRQSLGQGLEFLIYFQGNSAPDKSGLPSDRFSAERTGGSVSTLTIQRTQQEDSAVYLCASSPSRNEQFFGPGTRLTVL.

Many counts were recorded for this clonotype. The chain uses TRBV6-5 and TRBJ1-6; D is undetermined. The germline V gene encodes CDR1 MNHEY and CDR2 SVGAGI. The CDR3 runs 14 residues. Deletions cut 5 bases from V and 5 bases from J, with 10 bases between. CDR3 sequence: CASSGQANNSPLHF. DNA of the CDR3: TGTGCCAGCAGTGGCCAGGCGAATAATTCACCCCTCCACTTT.

The V call is TRBV27, the J call TRBJ1-1, with a weak D call TRBD1 (5 bases). The CDR3 totals 17 residues. Germline V gene lookup returns CDR1 MNHEY and CDR2 SMNVEV (reference sequence). V was clipped by 1 base and J by 0 bases, with 15 bases between them. The CDR3 DNA reads as TGTGCCAGCAGTTTATTAGGTGTGCGGGACGTGAACACTGAAGCTTTCTTT. Translated, it gives CASSLLGVRDVNTEAFF.

Only one count was recorded for this clonotype. V gene TRBV13 combines with J gene TRBJ1-1; no reliable D call. The V and J ends lost 6 bases and 11 bases respectively, with 16 bases between them. Per the germline V gene, CDR1 is PRHDT and CDR2 is FYEKMQ (reference sequence). The CDR3 length is 12 residues. CDR3 protein: CASRKEKADAFF. CDR3 DNA sequence: TGTGCCAGCAGGAAAGAGAAAGCAGACGCTTTCTTT. Full variable domain (remainder filled in from reference TRBV13 and TRBJ1-1): AAGVIQSPRHLIKEKRETATLKCYPIPRHDTVYWYQQGPGQDPQFLISFYEKMQSDKGSIPDRFSAQQFSDYHSELNMSSLELGDSALYFCASRKEKADAFFGQGTRLTVV.

This chain uses TRBV27 with TRBJ1-5, with D maybe TRBD1 (5 bases). Germline-derived CDR1 and CDR2 are MNHEY and SMNVEV (reference sequence). Trimming stripped 3 bases from V and 7 bases from J, with 13 bases between. The CDR3 is 14 amino acids. The CDR3 sequence: CASSFRGDGQPQHF. The CDR3 DNA follows: TGTGCCAGCAGTTTTCGGGGGGACGGCCAGCCCCAGCATTTT.

This clonotype showed up just a few times. The chain combines TRBV7-2 with TRBJ2-1; 10 nucleotides agree with TRBD2. V lost 6 bases and J lost 7; bases outside the gene matches: 9. The CDR3 extends over 15 amino acids. Germline V gene lookup returns CDR1 SGHTA and CDR2 FQGNSA. In DNA, the CDR3 is TGTGCCAGCAGTATCCAAGCGGGAGGGCCAAATGAGCAGTTCTTC. It specifies CASSIQAGGPNEQFF.

This clonotype has ten or more counts. This sequence joins TRBV27 and TRBJ2-2; 8 nucleotides line up with TRBD2. The V gene's germline CDR1 is MNHEY and CDR2 SMNVEV (reference sequence). The CDR3 length is 12 residues. V trimming: 8 bases; J trimming: 7 bases; junction bases outside the gene matches: 3. The CDR3, as DNA: TGTGCCAGCGGCCGGGGGGGCGGGGAGCTGTTTTTT. It yields the protein CASGRGGGELFF.

This clonotype was seen a few times. This chain links TRBV11-2 with TRBJ2-3; D gene uncertain. The germline V gene encodes CDR1 SGHAT and CDR2 FQNNGV. Between the trimmed V and J ends, which lost 4 bases and 2 bases, there was a span of 10 bases. CDR3 length equals 14 residues. The CDR3 sequence is CASSSGSLTDTQYF. In nucleotides, the CDR3 is TGTGCCAGCAGCTCTGGGTCCCTCACAGATACGCAGTATTTT. The full variable domain, in which reference TRBV11-2 and TRBJ2-3 provide the parts outside the CDR3, is EAGVAQSPRYKIIEKRQSVAFWCNPISGHATLYWYQQILGQGPKLLIQFQNNGVVDDSQLPKDRFSAERLKGVDSTLKIQPAKLEDSAVYLCASSSGSLTDTQYFGPGTRLTVL.

This clonotype was seen a few times. The rearrangement links TRBV11-3 to TRBJ2-1, with D tentatively TRBD2 (6 bases). The CDR3 totals 15 residues. Germline V gene sequence: CDR1 SGHNT, CDR2 YENEEA. The V end was cut by 1 base, the J end by 4 bases, with 11 bases between. DNA for the CDR3: TGTGCCAGCAGCTTAGCGGGAGTACAGTACAATGAGCAGTTCTTC. This codes for CASSLAGVQYNEQFF.